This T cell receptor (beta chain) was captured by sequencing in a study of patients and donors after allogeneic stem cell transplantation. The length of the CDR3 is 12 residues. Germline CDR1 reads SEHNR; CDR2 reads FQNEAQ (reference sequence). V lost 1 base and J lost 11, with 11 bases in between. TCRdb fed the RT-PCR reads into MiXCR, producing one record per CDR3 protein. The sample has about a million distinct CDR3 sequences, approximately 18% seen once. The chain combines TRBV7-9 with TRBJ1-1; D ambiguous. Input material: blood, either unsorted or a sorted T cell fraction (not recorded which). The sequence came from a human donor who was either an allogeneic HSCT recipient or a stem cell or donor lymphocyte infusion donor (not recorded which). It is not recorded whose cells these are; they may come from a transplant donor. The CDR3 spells CASSLVEGRAFF. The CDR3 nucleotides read TGTGCCAGCAGCTTAGTCGAGGGAAGGGCTTTCTTT.